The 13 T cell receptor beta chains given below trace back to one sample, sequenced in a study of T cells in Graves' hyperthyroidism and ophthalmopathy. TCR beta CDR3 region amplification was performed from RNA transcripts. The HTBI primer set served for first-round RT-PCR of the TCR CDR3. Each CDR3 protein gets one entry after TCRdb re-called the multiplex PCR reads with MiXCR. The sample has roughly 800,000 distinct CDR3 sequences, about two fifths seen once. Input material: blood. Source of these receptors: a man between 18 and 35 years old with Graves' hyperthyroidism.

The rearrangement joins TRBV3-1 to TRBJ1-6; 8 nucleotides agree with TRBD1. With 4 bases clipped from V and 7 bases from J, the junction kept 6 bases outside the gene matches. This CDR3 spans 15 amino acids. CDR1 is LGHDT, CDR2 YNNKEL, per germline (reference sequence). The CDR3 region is CASSPLTGVNSPLHF. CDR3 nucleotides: TGTGCCAGCAGCCCCCTGACAGGGGTAAATTCACCCCTCCACTTT.

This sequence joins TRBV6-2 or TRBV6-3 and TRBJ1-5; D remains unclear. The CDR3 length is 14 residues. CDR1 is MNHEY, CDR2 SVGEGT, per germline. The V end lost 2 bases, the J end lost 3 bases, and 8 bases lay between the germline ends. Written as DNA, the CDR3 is TGTGCCAGCAGTTACCTGGCCTACAATCAGCCCCAGCATTTT. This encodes CASSYLAYNQPQHF.

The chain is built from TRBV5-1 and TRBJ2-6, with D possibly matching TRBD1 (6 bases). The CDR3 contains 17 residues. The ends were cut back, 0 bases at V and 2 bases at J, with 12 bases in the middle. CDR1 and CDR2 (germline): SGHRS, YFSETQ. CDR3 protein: CASSLEDSFAGANVLTF. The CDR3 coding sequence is TGCGCCAGCAGCTTGGAGGACAGCTTTGCTGGGGCCAACGTCCTGACTTTC.

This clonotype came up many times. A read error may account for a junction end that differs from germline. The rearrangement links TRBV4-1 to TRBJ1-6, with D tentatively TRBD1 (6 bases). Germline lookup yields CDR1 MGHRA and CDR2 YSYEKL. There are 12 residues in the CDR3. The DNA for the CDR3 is TGTGCCAGCAGCCAAGGGGGGTCCCCCCTCCACTTT. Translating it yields CASSQGGSPLHF.

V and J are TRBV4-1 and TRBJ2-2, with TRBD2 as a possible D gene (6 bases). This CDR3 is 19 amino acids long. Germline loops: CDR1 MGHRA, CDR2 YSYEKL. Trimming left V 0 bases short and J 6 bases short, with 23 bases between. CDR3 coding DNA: TGCGCCAGCAGCCAAGATCCCAGCGGTACGGGGGACGGGTCCGGGGAGCTGTTTTTT. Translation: CASSQDPSGTGDGSGELFF.

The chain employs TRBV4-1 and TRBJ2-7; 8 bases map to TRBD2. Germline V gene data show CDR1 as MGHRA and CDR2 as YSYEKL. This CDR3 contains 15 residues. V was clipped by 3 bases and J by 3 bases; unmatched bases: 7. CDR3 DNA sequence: TGCGCCAGCAGCCATCCAGCGGGAGCGAACTACGAGCAGTACTTC. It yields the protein CASSHPAGANYEQYF.

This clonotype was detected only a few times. DNA for the CDR3: TGCGCCAGCAGCCAAGAGTACTGGAGAGAGACCCAGTACTTC. Protein product: CASSQEYWRETQYF. The chain has TRBV4-1 and TRBJ2-5; D gene uncertain. Trimming took 0 bases from V and 4 from J, leaving 9 bases between them. Germline V gives CDR1 MGHRA, CDR2 YSYEKL. The CDR3 totals 14 residues.

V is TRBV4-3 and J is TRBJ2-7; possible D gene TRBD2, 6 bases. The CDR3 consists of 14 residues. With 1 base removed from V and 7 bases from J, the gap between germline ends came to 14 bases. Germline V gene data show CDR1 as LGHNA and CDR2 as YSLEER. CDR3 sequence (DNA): TGCGCCAGCAGCCAAGGCATCGTGGGGGGAGAGCAGTACTTC. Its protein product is CASSQGIVGGEQYF.

The CDR3 DNA is TGTGCCAGTAGTATAGAGGGCAGACTTGGAAACACCATATATTTT. Translation gives CASSIEGRLGNTIYF. The rearrangement uses TRBV19 and TRBJ1-3; D gene unclear. The V end was cut by 0 bases, the J end by 3 bases, with 9 bases between. The CDR3 contains 15 residues. Germline V lookup: CDR1 LNHDA, CDR2 SQIVND (reference sequence).

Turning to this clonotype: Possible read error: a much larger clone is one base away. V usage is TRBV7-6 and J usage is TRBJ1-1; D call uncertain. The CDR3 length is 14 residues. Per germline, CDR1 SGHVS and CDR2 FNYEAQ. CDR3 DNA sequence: TGTGCCGGCAGCTTCGGCGGATTGAACACTGAAGCTTTCTTT. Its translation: CAGSFGGLNTEAFF. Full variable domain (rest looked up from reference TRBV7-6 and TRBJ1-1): GAGVSQSPRYKVTKRGQDVALRCDPISGHVSLYWYRQALGQGPEFLTYFNYEAQQDKSGLPNDRFSAERPEGSISTLTIQRTEQRDSAMYRCAGSFGGLNTEAFFGQGTRLTVV.

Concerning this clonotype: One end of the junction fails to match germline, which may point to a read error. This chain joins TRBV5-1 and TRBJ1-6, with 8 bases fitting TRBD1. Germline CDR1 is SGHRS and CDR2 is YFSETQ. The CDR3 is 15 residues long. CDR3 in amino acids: CASSYYRGSNSPLHF. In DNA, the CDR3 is TGTGCCAGCAGCTACTACAGGGGGTCGAATTCACCCCTCCACTTT.

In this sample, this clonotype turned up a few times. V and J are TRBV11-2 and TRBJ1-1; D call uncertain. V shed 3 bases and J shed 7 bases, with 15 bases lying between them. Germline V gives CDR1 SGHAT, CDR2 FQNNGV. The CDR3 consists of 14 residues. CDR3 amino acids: CASSFHPATYEAFF. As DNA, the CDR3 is TGTGCCAGCAGCTTCCACCCTGCAACCTATGAAGCTTTCTTT. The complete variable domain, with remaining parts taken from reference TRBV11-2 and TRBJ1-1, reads EAGVAQSPRYKIIEKRQSVAFWCNPISGHATLYWYQQILGQGPKLLIQFQNNGVVDDSQLPKDRFSAERLKGVDSTLKIQPAKLEDSAVYLCASSFHPATYEAFFGQGTRLTVV.

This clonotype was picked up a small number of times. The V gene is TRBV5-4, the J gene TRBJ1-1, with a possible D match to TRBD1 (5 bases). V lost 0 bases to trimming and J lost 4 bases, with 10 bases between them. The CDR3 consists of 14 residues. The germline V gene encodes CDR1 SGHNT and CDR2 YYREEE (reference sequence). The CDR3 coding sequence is TGTGCCAGCAGCTTGGGTAGTCAGGGCACTGAAGCTTTCTTT. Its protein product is CASSLGSQGTEAFF.